This TCR beta chain was captured in a study of T cell repertoires in cytomegalovirus infection. About the research overall: Used in the study were CMV epitopes, some recently identified and HLA-C-restricted, others well-studied and HLA-B-restricted.

Germline-derived CDR1 and CDR2 are SNHLY and FYNNEI. The CDR3 has 14 residues. Losses at the gene ends were 3 bases for V and 5 bases for J; bases not matched to a gene: 4. General study findings and limits: Identification of carriers of CMV plus the relevant HLA was performed using cumulative public TCR beta family frequency. The response measured ex vivo was dominated by TCR beta clonotypes (HLA-C-restricted and CMV-specific).

Remarks on this clonotype: Its antigen is undetermined.

Each CDR3 protein is one row after TCRdb ran MiXCR on the reads. The sample lists 700,000 to 900,000 distinct CDR3 sequences, under 35% occurring once. The sequence was collected from a human donor in good health (CMV status not recorded). Some clones in this sample may be carry-over from other donors' samples. Sample: cultured CD8+ T cells from PBMCs, taken from culture after CMV antigen stimulation. The V gene is TRBV2, the J gene TRBJ2-7; 10 nucleotides match TRBD1. The CDR3: CASSEGQGPNEQYV. DNA for the CDR3: TGTGCCAGCAGTGAGGGACAGGGGCCCAACGAGCAGTACGTC.